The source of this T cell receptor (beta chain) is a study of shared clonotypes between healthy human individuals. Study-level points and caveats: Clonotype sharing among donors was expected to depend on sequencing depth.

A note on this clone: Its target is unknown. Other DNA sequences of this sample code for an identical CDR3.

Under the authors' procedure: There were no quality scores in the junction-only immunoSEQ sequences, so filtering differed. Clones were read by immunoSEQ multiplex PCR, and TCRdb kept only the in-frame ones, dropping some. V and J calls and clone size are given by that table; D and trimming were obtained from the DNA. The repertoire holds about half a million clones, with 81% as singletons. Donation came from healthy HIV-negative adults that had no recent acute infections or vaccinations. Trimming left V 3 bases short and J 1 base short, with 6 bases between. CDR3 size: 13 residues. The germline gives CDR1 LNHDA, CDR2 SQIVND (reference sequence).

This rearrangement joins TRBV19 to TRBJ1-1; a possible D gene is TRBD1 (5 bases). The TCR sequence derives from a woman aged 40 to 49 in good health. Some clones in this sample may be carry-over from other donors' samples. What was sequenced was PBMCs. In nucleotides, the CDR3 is TGTGCCAGTAGTATCAGGGAGAACACTGAAGCTTTCTTT. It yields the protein CASSIRENTEAFF.